The 22 T cell receptor beta chains presented below share a single source sample, sequenced in a study of control samples from healthy donors and cancer patients. Assay: immunoSEQ multiplex PCR; the TCRdb copy retains only in-frame clones and omits some. The table lists under 150,000 clones, around 90% of them singletons, with roughly 5% in the top ten. The sequencing input was blood. The receptors were sampled from a young man in good health.

V usage is TRBV5-1 and J usage is TRBJ2-1; 7 bases match TRBD1. Unmatched junction bases numbered 9, after V lost 5 bases and J lost 4 bases. CDR1 is SGHRS and CDR2 is YFSETQ in the germline V gene. This CDR3 spans 15 amino acids. In nucleotides, the CDR3 is TGCGCCAGCAGTTTAGTCCCGGGACAGTACAATGAGCAGTTCTTC. It specifies CASSLVPGQYNEQFF.

J is TRBJ1-1 and V is TRBV19; D gene uncertain. V lost 4 bases to trimming and J lost 7 bases, with 19 bases between them. This CDR3 is built from 15 residues. Germline CDR1 LNHDA, CDR2 SQIVND (reference sequence). CDR3 DNA: TGTGCCAGTAGTAAGGCTTTAGTTTCGGGAATTGAAGCTTTCTTT. As protein: CASSKALVSGIEAFF.

The V gene is TRBV4-1, the J gene TRBJ1-5; tentatively, D is TRBD1 (5 bases). There are 14 residues in the CDR3. CDR1 is MGHRA, CDR2 YSYEKL, per germline. With 1 base removed from V and 9 bases from J, the gap between germline ends came to 13 bases. CDR3 region: CASSQGGTDRPQHF. The DNA of the CDR3 is TGCGCCAGCAGCCAAGGCGGGACCGATCGGCCCCAGCATTTT.

The chain carries TRBV27 and TRBJ2-1; TRBD2 matches 12 bases. The V and J ends lost 2 bases and 7 bases, in that order; junction bases with no gene match: 9. The CDR3 has 17 amino acids. Germline CDR1 and CDR2: MNHEY and SMNVEV (reference sequence). As DNA, the CDR3 is TGTGCCAGCAGTTTACCGGCTAGCGGGGGGGCTAGAAATGAGCAGTTCTTC. Translating gives CASSLPASGGARNEQFF.

The chain recombines TRBV11-2 with TRBJ1-3, with D perhaps TRBD1 (5 bases). Trimming shortened V by 3 bases and J by 2 bases, and 8 bases separated the two germline ends. CDR1 SGHAT and CDR2 FQNNGV come from the germline V gene. The CDR3 length is 14 residues. CDR3 residues: CASSFQGAGNTIYF. The CDR3 DNA sequence: TGTGCCAGCAGCTTTCAGGGAGCTGGAAACACCATATATTTT.

The chain joins TRBV5-4 to TRBJ2-7; D is perhaps TRBD1 (6 bases). The CDR3 covers 13 residues. CDR1 is SGHNT and CDR2 is YYREEE in the germline V gene (reference sequence). V lost 1 base to trimming and J lost 1 base, with 6 bases between them. CDR3 loop: CASSLQGSYEQYF. CDR3 bases: TGTGCCAGCAGCTTGCAGGGGTCCTACGAGCAGTACTTC.

The chain employs TRBV7-9 and TRBJ2-7; TRBD1 matches 7 bases. The CDR3 spans 12 residues. With V trimmed by 7 bases and J by 4 bases, 4 bases remained unmatched. CDR1 and CDR2 from the germline V gene are SEHNR and FQNEAQ (reference sequence). The CDR3: CASTPGGYEQYF. CDR3 sequence (DNA): TGTGCCAGCACCCCAGGGGGTTACGAGCAGTACTTC. The whole variable domain, remainder taken from reference TRBV7-9 and TRBJ2-7, is DTGVSQNPRHKITKRGQNVTFRCDPISEHNRLYWYRQTLGQGPEFLTYFQNEAQLEKSRLLSDRFSAERPKGSFSTLEIQRTEQGDSAMYLCASTPGGYEQYFGPGTRLTVT.

The J gene is TRBJ2-1, the V gene TRBV10-3, with a possible D match to TRBD1 (6 bases). Trimming took 5 bases from V and 2 from J, leaving 10 bases between them. In germline, CDR1 is ENHRY, CDR2 SYGVKD. This CDR3 spans 14 amino acids. CDR3 nucleotide sequence: TGTGCCATCAGTCCAGGGGAAGCCTACAATGAGCAGTTCTTC. This gives the protein CAISPGEAYNEQFF.

The chain joins TRBV4-1 to TRBJ2-1, with 10 bases identical to TRBD1. Looked up from germline, CDR1 is MGHRA and CDR2 is YSYEKL. The CDR3 covers 19 residues. J gave up 5 bases and V 3 bases, and 16 bases lay outside the gene matches. In DNA, the CDR3 is TGCGCCAGCAGCCAGGATTCTAGAGCCGGGACAGGGGAAGACAATGAGCAGTTCTTC. Residues: CASSQDSRAGTGEDNEQFF.

The CDR3 loop reads CASSLRTALDTGELFF. As DNA, the CDR3 is TGTGCCAGCAGCTTAAGGACGGCGTTGGACACCGGGGAGCTGTTTTTT. The J gene is TRBJ2-2, the V gene TRBV7-3; D is unresolved. Trimming left V 1 base short and J 3 bases short, with 12 bases between. CDR1 SGHTA and CDR2 FQGTGA come from the germline V gene. The CDR3 is 16 residues long. Full variable domain (missing parts from reference TRBV7-3 and TRBJ2-2): GAGVSQTPSNKVTEKGKYVELRCDPISGHTALYWYRQSLGQGPEFLIYFQGTGAADDSGLPNDRFFAVRPEGSVSTLKIQRTERGDSAVYLCASSLRTALDTGELFFGEGSRLTVL.

This clone was observed a single time. The CDR3 spells CASSQGISGNTIYF. DNA for the CDR3: TGTGCCAGCAGCCAGGGGATCTCTGGAAACACCATATATTTT. The chain has TRBV14 and TRBJ1-3; D not resolved. Germline CDR1 reads SGHDN; CDR2 reads FVKESK. The CDR3 spans 14 residues. V lost 3 bases, J lost 0 bases, and 6 bases lay in between.

This clone was found a few times. The rearrangement joins TRBV9 to TRBJ2-5; the D gene is possibly TRBD1 (5 bases). Looked up from germline, CDR1 is SGDLS and CDR2 is YYNGEE. Deletions cut 4 bases from V and 4 bases from J, with 17 bases between. CDR3 length equals 15 residues. The CDR3, as DNA: TGTGCCAGCAGCCGCTCTCGAACAGGACCAGAGACCCAGTACTTC. Translation gives CASSRSRTGPETQYF.

The V call is TRBV6-5, the J call TRBJ2-7; tentatively, D is TRBD2 (6 bases). The germline CDR1 and CDR2 sequences are MNHEY and SVGAGI. CDR3 size: 14 residues. Trimming left V 6 bases short and J 1 base short, with 13 bases between. CDR3 in DNA: TGTGCCAGCAGCCTCCAGCGGGTTTCCTACGAGCAGTACTTC. This gives the protein CASSLQRVSYEQYF.

This rearrangement joins TRBV2 to TRBJ2-3; D uncertain. Germline lookup yields CDR1 SNHLY and CDR2 FYNNEI. V lost 7 bases and J lost 0, with 8 bases in between. The CDR3 covers 13 residues. The CDR3 protein is CASTGFSTDTQYF. The CDR3 DNA sequence: TGTGCCAGCACCGGGTTTAGCACAGATACGCAGTATTTT.

This rearrangement joins TRBV19 to TRBJ2-7, with 8 bases fitting TRBD2. The CDR3 loop spans 16 amino acids. Germline lookup yields CDR1 LNHDA and CDR2 SQIVND (reference sequence). V was pared by 3 bases and J by 0 bases, with 7 bases of the junction left unmatched. CDR3 bases: TGTGCCAGTAGTATCGGGGGGGGGCCAAGCTCCTACGAGCAGTACTTC. Residues: CASSIGGGPSSYEQYF.

The CDR3 region is CASSTGQERYNEQFF. CDR3 nucleotide sequence: TGTGCCAGTAGCACCGGACAGGAGAGGTACAATGAGCAGTTCTTC. The rearrangement uses TRBV19 and TRBJ2-1; 7 positions agree with TRBD1. The CDR3 extends over 15 amino acids. V lost 6 bases, J lost 4 bases, and 9 bases stayed unmatched. Germline V gives CDR1 LNHDA, CDR2 SQIVND (reference sequence).

This chain uses TRBV7-8 with TRBJ2-2; 8 positions match TRBD1. The CDR3 totals 15 residues. V lost 6 bases, J lost 4 bases, and 7 bases stayed unmatched. CDR1 SGHVS and CDR2 FQNEAQ come from the germline V gene. CDR3 coding DNA: TGTGCCAGCAGTTCCCAGGGGGCGGGCACCGGGGAGCTGTTTTTT. Protein product: CASSSQGAGTGELFF. Looking up the rest from reference TRBV7-8 and TRBJ2-2 gives the full variable domain: GAGVSQSPRYKVAKRGQDVALRCDPISGHVSLFWYQQALGQGPEFLTYFQNEAQLDKSGLPSDRFFAERPEGSVSTLKIQRTQQEDSAVYLCASSSQGAGTGELFFGEGSRLTVL.

V and J are TRBV2 and TRBJ2-3; D gene unclear. CDR3 length equals 12 residues. Germline CDR1 reads SNHLY; CDR2 reads FYNNEI. V lost 6 bases and J 4 bases, leaving 8 bases between the germline ends. CDR3 DNA: TGTGCCAGCAGATCCGACTCAGATACGCAGTATTTT. It translates to CASRSDSDTQYF. The full variable domain, rest sourced from reference TRBV2 and TRBJ2-3, is EPEVTQTPSHQVTQMGQEVILRCVPISNHLYFYWYRQILGQKVEFLVSFYNNEISEKSEIFDDQFSVERPDGSNFTLKIRSTKLEDSAMYFCASRSDSDTQYFGPGTRLTVL.

The chain couples TRBV11-2 to TRBJ2-7, with 11 bases fitting TRBD1. The CDR3 is 16 residues long. The V gene's germline CDR1 is SGHAT and CDR2 FQNNGV. After removal of 5 bases from V and 7 bases from J, the junction contained 13 bases not matched to a gene. CDR3 coding DNA: TGTGCCAGCAGCACCGCGGACAGGGGGCGGTTGGGGGAGCAGTACTTC. Its translation is CASSTADRGRLGEQYF.

V gene TRBV10-3 combines with J gene TRBJ2-7, with 7 bases fitting TRBD1. J gave up 4 bases and V 3 bases, and 0 bases lay outside the gene matches. Germline V lookup: CDR1 ENHRY, CDR2 SYGVKD. The CDR3 sequence is 12 residues long. The DNA for the CDR3 is TGTGCCATCAGTGACAGGGGGTACGAGCAGTACTTC. Its protein is CAISDRGYEQYF.

The V and J genes are TRBV6-1 and TRBJ2-4; maybe TRBD1 (5 bases). CDR3 length: 16 amino acids. Germline V gene sequence: CDR1 MNHNS, CDR2 SASEGT. V lost 3 bases and J lost 0, with 12 bases in between. The DNA for the CDR3 is TGTGCCAGCAGTGAGGACACTCACCTAGCCAAAAACATTCAGTACTTC. Translation: CASSEDTHLAKNIQYF.

The genes are TRBV4-3 and TRBJ2-1; 7 nucleotides line up with TRBD2. J gave up 6 bases and V 1 base, and 6 bases lay outside the gene matches. The CDR3 is made up of 15 amino acids. The V gene's germline CDR1 is LGHNA and CDR2 YSLEER. The CDR3 region is CASSQVWEGGNEQFF. The CDR3 DNA sequence: TGCGCCAGCAGCCAAGTGTGGGAGGGAGGCAATGAGCAGTTCTTC.